The rows below give T cell receptor beta chains drawn from one sample of a study of blood T cell repertoires in COVID-19. The method was immunoSEQ multiplex PCR; TCRdb's version includes in-frame clones alone and lacks a portion of them. The sample contains 110,000 to 150,000 clones, 70% to 80% of which appear only once. Sequenced sample: peripheral blood. Source of these receptors: a woman in her 70s with COVID-19, enrolled during active disease. The CDR3 runs from the conserved cysteine through the conserved F or W. The D gene is left open where the match is weak. Only some rows state a clone size, as once, few, many or a class for expanded clones.

TRBV27	TRBJ1-1	-	TRBD1	TGTGCCAGCAAACGGACAGGAGTAATGAACACTGAAGCTTTCTTT	CASKRTGVMNTEAFF
TRBV3-1/TRBV3-2	TRBJ2-1	few	TRBD2	TGTGCCAGCAGCCAAGAACTGCCGGTAGCGGGGGGGCGTCGTAGGAATGAGCAGTTCTTC	CASSQELPVAGGRRRNEQFF
TRBV7-6	TRBJ1-6	-	TRBD1	TGTGCCAGCAGCCCGTGGGGACAGAGCAATTCACCCCTCCACTTT	CASSPWGQSNSPLHF
TRBV5-4	TRBJ2-3	-	-	TGTGCCAGCAGCTTGGGGGGGGACCCCACAGATACGCAGTATTTT	CASSLGGDPTDTQYF
TRBV6-5	TRBJ2-1	-	-	TGTGCCAGCAGGAGGAGCGTCATCCCCAACAATGAGCAGTTCTTC	CASRRSVIPNNEQFF
TRBV12-3/TRBV12-4	TRBJ2-5	-	-	TGTGCCAGTAGCCGCAGAGAGACCCAGTACTTC	CASSRRETQYF
TRBV14	TRBJ1-5	few	-	TGTGCCAGCAGCCTTCAAGGGGGGGGGACGGGTCAGCCCCAGCATTTT	CASSLQGGGTGQPQHF
TRBV5-4	TRBJ2-5	few	TRBD2	TGTGCCAGCAGTAGCGGGGGGGAAGAGACCCAGTACTTC	CASSSGGEETQYF
TRBV10-2	TRBJ1-5	few	-	TGCGCCAGCAGTGAGAGGTGGGGCAGGGTGAACAATCAGCCCCAGCATTTT	CASSERWGRVNNQPQHF
TRBV13	TRBJ1-1	-	TRBD1	TGTGCCAGCAGCCCCCGACAGGGAACTCTCCGCACTGAATCTTTCTTT	CASSPRQGTLRTESFF
TRBV19	TRBJ1-6	-	TRBD1	TGTGCCAGTAGTTCTGACAGGGGGCCTAATTCACCCCTCCACTTT	CASSSDRGPNSPLHF
TRBV28	TRBJ2-1	few	TRBD2	TGTGCCAGCAGCCCAGCCGGACTAGCGAGCAATGAGCAGTTCTTC	CASSPAGLASNEQFF
TRBV5-4	TRBJ2-5	-	-	TGTGCCAGCAGCTTAGGCGGGGTTCAAGAGACCCAGTACTTC	CASSLGGVQETQYF
TRBV19	TRBJ2-7	-	TRBD1	TGTGCCAGTAGCATTGACAGGGGAGCCTACGAGCAGTACTTC	CASSIDRGAYEQYF
TRBV5-8	TRBJ2-7	once	TRBD1	TGTGCCAGCAGCGCTTGGACAGGGGCCTCCTTCTCCTACGAGCAGTACTTC	CASSAWTGASFSYEQYF
TRBV5-1	TRBJ1-6	many	-	TGCGCCAGCCAGGGCAGCTCCTATAATTCACCCCTCCACTTT	CASQGSSYNSPLHF
TRBV6-2/TRBV6-3	TRBJ2-7	-	-	TGTGCCAGCAGTTATTCTGATCGAGGGGGACAGTACTTC	CASSYSDRGGQYF
TRBV27	TRBJ1-5	-	-	TGTGCCAGCAGAATGGACAGTTTGAGCAATCAGCCCCAGCATTTT	CASRMDSLSNQPQHF
TRBV27	TRBJ1-5	few	-	TGTGCCAGCAGTCCCGACACACTGGGGGGTCAGCCCCAGCATTTT	CASSPDTLGGQPQHF
TRBV6-5	TRBJ1-4	-	TRBD1	TGTGCCAGTCAACAGGGGAAGGGGGAAAAACTGTTTTTT	CASQQGKGEKLFF
TRBV19	TRBJ1-5	few	TRBD1	TGTGCCAGTAGTATAGTGGGCGCAGGGGGTCAGCCCCAGCATTTT	CASSIVGAGGQPQHF